Listed below are T cell receptor beta chains from one sample, sequenced in a study of T cells in Graves' hyperthyroidism and ophthalmopathy. TCRdb passed the multiplex PCR reads through MiXCR, listing each CDR3 protein once. Of 600,000 to 750,000 distinct CDR3 sequences listed, 15% to 20% were seen once; the top ten hold about a sixth. Specimen: blood. These receptors came from a man between 45 and 60 years old with Graves' hyperthyroidism. The conserved cysteine and the conserved F or W are not part of the CDR3 here. Rows give clone size only sometimes, using once, few, many, or a class for an expanded clone.

V gene | CDR3 length | clone size | CDR3 protein
TRBV7-9 | 11 | - | ASTDSGGDIQY
TRBV30 | 11 | few | AWSVLDRGTQY
TRBV2 | 13 | many | ASSGRTTIFNEQF
TRBV9 | 16 | - | ASSPEGLAGGSYNEQF
TRBV6-1 | 11 | many | ASLRGKNTEAF
TRBV28 | 13 | few | ASSLAGGPNQPQH
TRBV5-1 | 14 | many | ASSFKPLGHQETQY
TRBV2 | 11 | many | ASRGVTSYGYT
TRBV7-8 | 11 | few | ASSDRGYQPQH
TRBV7-9 | 12 | many | ASSFTANSPEAF
TRBV11-2 | 9 | many | ASSSPARAF
TRBV2 | 14 | many | ASSGTVSAANEKLF
TRBV18 | 13 | many | ASSPGQARSDTQY
TRBV6-2/TRBV6-3 | 13 | many | ASTADVVRNTEAF
TRBV11-2 | 12 | - | ASSLSGRIYEQY
TRBV27 | 14 | - | ASSLSRGPHEETQY
TRBV20-1 | 9 | many | SARNNYGYT
TRBV20-1 | 12 | - | SASVREAHTEAF
TRBV2 | 11 | many | ASRVAGGWEQY
TRBV6-2/TRBV6-3 | 14 | many | ASSTRDYKNSYEQY
TRBV10-3 | 12 | many | AITSRDSQNEQF
TRBV7-9 | 13 | few | ASSFKGGISYGYT
TRBV29-1 | 14 | - | SVLVWTGWFPGELF